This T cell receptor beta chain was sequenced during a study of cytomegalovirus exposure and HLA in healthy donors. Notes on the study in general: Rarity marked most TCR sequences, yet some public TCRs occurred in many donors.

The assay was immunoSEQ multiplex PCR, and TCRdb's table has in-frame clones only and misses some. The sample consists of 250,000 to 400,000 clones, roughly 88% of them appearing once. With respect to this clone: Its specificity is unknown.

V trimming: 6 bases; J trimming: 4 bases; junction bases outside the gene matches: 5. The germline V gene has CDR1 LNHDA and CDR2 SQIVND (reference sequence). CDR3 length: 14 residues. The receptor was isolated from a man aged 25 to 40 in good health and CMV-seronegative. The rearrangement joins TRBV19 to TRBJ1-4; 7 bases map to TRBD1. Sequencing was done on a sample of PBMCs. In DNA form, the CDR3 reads TGTGCCAGTAGCGCGGACAGGAATAATGAAAAACTGTTTTTT. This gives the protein CASSADRNNEKLFF.